The TCR beta chain under discussion was sequenced for a study of identical twins. The V end was cut by 10 bases, the J end by 5 bases, with 12 bases between. CDR3 length: 13 residues. From germline, CDR1 is ENHRY and CDR2 SYGVKD. TCRdb re-called the 5' RACE reads through MiXCR, storing one row per CDR3 protein. The sample carries fewer than 650,000 distinct CDR3 sequences, under 8.5% recorded once. The data also belong to a second study, concerning yellow fever vaccine responses in identical twins.

The material sequenced was PBMCs. The chain is built from TRBV10-3 and TRBJ1-6; D possibly corresponds to TRBD1 (5 bases). The origin of this receptor is a woman between 18 and 30 years old in good health. The CDR3 DNA follows: TGTGCCACCTCGGGGCCTGATAATTCACCCCTCCACTTT. This sequence encodes CATSGPDNSPLHF.